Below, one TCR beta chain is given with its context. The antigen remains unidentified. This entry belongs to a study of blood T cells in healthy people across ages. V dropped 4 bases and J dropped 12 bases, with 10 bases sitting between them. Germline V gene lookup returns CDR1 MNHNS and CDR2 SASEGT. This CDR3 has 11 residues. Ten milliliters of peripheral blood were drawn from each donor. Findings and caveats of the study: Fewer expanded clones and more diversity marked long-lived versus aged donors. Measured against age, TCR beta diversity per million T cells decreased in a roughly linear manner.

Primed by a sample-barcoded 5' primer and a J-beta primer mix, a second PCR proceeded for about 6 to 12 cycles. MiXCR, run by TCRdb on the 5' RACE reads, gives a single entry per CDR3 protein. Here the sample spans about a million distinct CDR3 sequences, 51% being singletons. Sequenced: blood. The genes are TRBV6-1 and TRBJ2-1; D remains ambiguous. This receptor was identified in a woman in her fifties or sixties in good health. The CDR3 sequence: CASSAHTGQFF. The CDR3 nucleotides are TGTGCCAGCAGTGCCCACACTGGGCAGTTCTTC.